This entry describes one T cell receptor (beta chain). Its target is not known. Other nucleotide sequences in the sample specify the same CDR3. The assay was immunoSEQ multiplex PCR, and TCRdb's table has in-frame clones only and misses some. The data contain millions of clones, roughly 96% of them singletons. The data derive from a study of shared clonotypes between healthy human individuals. Overall study context: CD4 naive and memory got three plates each, CD8 naive two, CD8 memory one. Study-level results: Rarefaction showed sorted-subset sequencing was incomplete despite large depth. Estimated clonotype richness was generally higher in naive than memory subsets.

Looked up from germline, CDR1 is SGHTA and CDR2 is FQGNSA. This CDR3 has 13 residues. The V segment lost 3 bases and the J segment 2 bases; nucleotides outside the gene matches: 0. This clonotype originated in a man aged 18 to 35 in good health. The sequencing input was naive CD4+ T cells sorted from blood. The sample's subset: CD45RA+ positively selected. This chain joins TRBV7-2 and TRBJ2-5; 7 bases fit TRBD2. In DNA, the CDR3 is TGTGCCAGCAGCTTCGGGGGGCAAGAGACCCAGTACTTC. Its protein product is CASSFGGQETQYF.